The following is a TCR beta chain sequence with its context. Its antigen is as yet unknown. Treatment defined: approximately nine-day PBMC culture with coronavirus spike peptide pools or control peptides (ViraFEST assay). The sample is drawn from a study of vaccination and CD4 T cells after COVID-19. Sequence data for DNA of cultured CD4+ T cells were generated by the Oncomine TCR Beta short-read assay. Each CDR3 protein gets one entry after TCRdb re-called the PCR reads with MiXCR. The top ten clones hold around 30% of a sample with 7,600 or so distinct CDR3 sequences, about 54% of them seen once. The specimen was CD4+ T cells from blood, cultured in vitro. The sequence was obtained from a human donor who had recovered from COVID-19.

CDR3 in DNA: TGTGCCAGTAGACTTACTAGCGGGGCGAACAATGAGCAGTTCTTC. Residues: CASRLTSGANNEQFF. The V gene is TRBV19, the J gene TRBJ2-1, with 10 nucleotides matching TRBD2. CDR3 length: 15 residues. The germline V gene encodes CDR1 LNHDA and CDR2 SQIVND (reference sequence). V was clipped by 6 bases and J by 5 bases; unmatched bases: 7.